This T cell receptor (beta chain) comes out of a study of blood T cells in healthy people across ages (dated by TCRdb to about 2015). The study in broad terms: Template switching captured roughly one uniquely barcoded TCR beta cDNA molecule per two T cells in model experiments. The donors were split into four age groups: young (average roughly 15 years), middle-aged (about 40), aged (approximately 60) and long-lived (about 74). The study analyzed two additional independent replicas of 1 million unique cDNA reads from the same blood draw for two donors, one aged 18 to 30 and one aged 80 or older. The study measured age-related changes in TCR beta repertoire diversity using deep sequencing normalized with unique cDNA molecular identifiers. Overall study outcomes, separate from this receptor: As age increased, observed TCR beta diversity per million T cells dropped in a roughly linear way, and a significant reduction was already evident by age 40. Compared with the aged group, the long-lived group had more naive CD4+ T cells, fewer expanded clones and increased TCR diversity, suggesting age selection. Because the CMV infection status of the donors was unknown, age-related changes in expanded clonotypes may potentially have been confounded. Conclusive comparison of naive and antigen-experienced compartments was prevented by the profiling of bulk unsorted PBMCs. Estimates of total diversity based on one million sequenced T cells were regarded as lower bounds and as underestimates. A strong correlation was found between observed TCR beta diversity and the percentage of naive T cells measured by flow cytometry.

The receptor library was made with 5' RACE. The sequencer was an Illumina HiSeq 2500. A second PCR of about 6 to 11 cycles was run with a J-beta primer mix and a sample-barcoded 5' primer. A unique molecular identifier was introduced onto each TCR beta cDNA molecule by a template-switch 5' adaptor carrying 12 random nucleotides. At least 2.5 million CDR3-containing paired-end reads were obtained from each sample. First-strand cDNA was synthesized from all RNA with the Mint cDNA synthesis kit, primed by a TRBC-specific oligonucleotide. All cDNA was treated with uracil-DNA glycosylase and then went through a first 18-cycle PCR with the universal primers M1SS and BC2_uni_R. Per the source publication's procedure: Normalization of each sample was performed by random selection of 1 million high-quality reads, each carrying a distinct molecular identifier. Instead of being binned into consensus sequences, reads that shared molecular identifiers were thrown out. MiTCR, with a Q25 quality threshold and the strictest error-elimination algorithm, was used for CDR3 identification, clonotype clustering and error correction. Lower-bound total TCR beta diversity was estimated with a nonparametric unseen species model using Euler transformation. TCRdb reprocessing: public reads trimmed at Q25 with fastp, clones called with MiXCR, in-frame beta chains kept. Rows matching on CDR3 protein sequence are summarized as one entry with the most common DNA and genes. These V and J calls originate from TCRdb's pipeline instead of the authors' own analysis. The sample table lists approximately 900,000 distinct CDR3 sequences, about 27% of them with a count of one. The ten largest clones add up to 10% of the sample.

The approximately 39 donors, aged about 6 to 95 years, were systemically healthy Caucasian individuals from Russia. Each donor gave 8 to 10 milliliters of peripheral blood, drawn into EDTA-treated Vacutainer tubes. Ficoll-Paque density-gradient centrifugation was used to isolate PBMCs, with at least 7 million per sample. Trizol reagent was used to extract total RNA from the PBMCs, yielding at least 6 micrograms per sample. For every donor, flow cytometry on a PBMC aliquot measured the percentage of naive CD45RAhigh/CD27high T cells. On this clonotype: This receptor's antigen is unknown. There are no base qualities to consult, and no much larger clone falls within one base.

The CDR3 spans 10 residues, from the cysteine through the phenylalanine. The kept DNA is CDR3 alone, 30 bases in frame from the first base. Based on the germline V gene (reference sequence), the CDR1 and CDR2 sequences are DFQATT and SNEGSKA. Trimming costs V 6 bases and J 11 bases, and their ends lie 13 bases apart. These sequences were also reported in another study, on T cells of mothers and their children. Taken from the second paper: Nine systemically healthy Caucasian individuals, comprising three mothers and their six children, were included as donors. cDNA synthesis used all of the extracted RNA, with approximately 1.4 ug of RNA in each 15 ul reaction. In the second PCR, the M1S primer added sample barcodes and 2-4 random nucleotides. Each mother yielded over 8.5 million TCR beta CDR3 reads and each child roughly 3.1 million reads. In both related and unrelated pairs, thymic selection shapes the output of TCR recombination in a similar way, with inherited differences having only a minor effect. Normalized repertoire overlap was always found to be slightly, but never significantly, higher in related mother-child pairs than in unrelated mother-child pairs. Persistent microchimeric T cell clones were not detected, at a sensitivity of about 99 clones per million clonotypes. In the study, deep NGS was used to compare the TCR beta repertoires of mothers and children, and features distinguishing related mother-child pairs from unrelated individuals were sought. On average, the children were approximately 11 +/- 4 years old, while the mothers were 40 +/- 4 years old. After adapters were ligated using NEBNext reagents, the libraries underwent 100+100 nt paired-end sequencing on an Illumina HiSeq 2000. To avoid cross-contamination, the mother libraries and the child libraries were prepared a month apart and sequenced in separate runs. Between roughly 500,000 and 2,300,000 distinct TCR beta clonotypes were identified per donor. Naive TCR beta clonotypes were estimated from low-frequency clonotypes matched to each donor's FACS-determined naive share, without sorting.

What was sequenced was blood. This receptor was identified in a woman between 40 and 50 years old in good health. This sequence uses TRBV20-1 and TRBJ1-1, with the identity of the D gene unclear. The DNA sequence is given as TGCAGTGCCTGGACGTTGGGGGCTTTCTTT. This codes for CSAWTLGAFF.